These T cell receptor beta chains were read from a single sample in a study of T cell repertoires in cytomegalovirus infection. No antigens are known for them. TCRdb re-derived calls from the reads in MiXCR, one entry per CDR3 protein. The sample holds fewer than 1,000,000 distinct CDR3 sequences; roughly 30% are singletons and the top ten take roughly 13%. Sample: cultured CD8+ T cells from PBMCs, taken from culture after CMV antigen stimulation. The receptors derive from a human donor in good health (CMV status not recorded). Some clones in this sample may be carry-over from other donors' samples. Each CDR3 is given without its conserved first and last residue. Each record gives: J gene, V gene, CDR3 protein.

j_gene: TRBJ2-2
v_gene: TRBV27
CDR3aa: ASEAWTGELF

j_gene: TRBJ2-7
v_gene: TRBV6-6
CDR3aa: ASSYLAGDDEQY

j_gene: TRBJ1-2
v_gene: TRBV20-1
CDR3aa: SARDKEGPLNYGYT

j_gene: TRBJ2-1
v_gene: TRBV7-2
CDR3aa: ASSPPGRGAYNEQF

j_gene: TRBJ2-3
v_gene: TRBV19
CDR3aa: ASTSDRGRADTQY

j_gene: TRBJ1-4
v_gene: TRBV7-9
CDR3aa: ASSLNPGRMNEKLF

j_gene: TRBJ2-7
v_gene: TRBV27
CDR3aa: ASSLSQAGEQY

j_gene: TRBJ2-3
v_gene: TRBV4-3
CDR3aa: ASSQDLLGATDTQY

j_gene: TRBJ1-1
v_gene: TRBV19
CDR3aa: ASSSPGYMNTEAF

j_gene: TRBJ2-3
v_gene: TRBV7-7
CDR3aa: ASSQGGYTDTQY

j_gene: TRBJ1-1
v_gene: TRBV27
CDR3aa: ASKSMATEAF

j_gene: TRBJ2-3
v_gene: TRBV7-3
CDR3aa: ASSLHGRGGSMADTQY

j_gene: TRBJ2-1
v_gene: TRBV28
CDR3aa: ASSFGPVTGPGPNNEQF

j_gene: TRBJ1-2
v_gene: TRBV28
CDR3aa: ASSPPVLDYGYT

j_gene: TRBJ1-1
v_gene: TRBV12-3/TRBV12-4
CDR3aa: ASSSRQGRNTEAF

j_gene: TRBJ2-5
v_gene: TRBV7-2
CDR3aa: ASSRGLVLRGMRETQY

j_gene: TRBJ1-2
v_gene: TRBV25-1
CDR3aa: ASSELYLGYT

j_gene: TRBJ2-1
v_gene: TRBV7-9
CDR3aa: ASSSQGATSYNEQF

j_gene: TRBJ2-3
v_gene: TRBV5-3
CDR3aa: ASSYRTGGDTQY

j_gene: TRBJ2-3
v_gene: TRBV5-6
CDR3aa: ASSLGPSGGYTDTQY

j_gene: TRBJ1-1
v_gene: TRBV7-6
CDR3aa: ASSPRLNTEAF

j_gene: TRBJ1-1
v_gene: TRBV10-3
CDR3aa: AISRTGVTEAF

j_gene: TRBJ2-2
v_gene: TRBV6-5
CDR3aa: ASSYFSGTVNTGELF

j_gene: TRBJ2-2
v_gene: TRBV7-9
CDR3aa: ASRPRPGRGNGELF

j_gene: TRBJ2-1
v_gene: TRBV19
CDR3aa: ASSIKIAGAYNEQF

j_gene: TRBJ1-2
v_gene: TRBV12-3/TRBV12-4
CDR3aa: ASSPQGPGYT

j_gene: TRBJ2-7
v_gene: TRBV7-9
CDR3aa: ASSPYGGQGAYEQY

j_gene: TRBJ2-1
v_gene: TRBV28
CDR3aa: ASSSARDRVPTASF

j_gene: TRBJ2-1
v_gene: TRBV7-9
CDR3aa: ASSLTGQGNNEQF

j_gene: TRBJ2-1
v_gene: TRBV10-3
CDR3aa: AISGGQDNEQF

j_gene: TRBJ2-5
v_gene: TRBV7-8
CDR3aa: ASSFPPGLAPEVEETQY

j_gene: TRBJ1-1
v_gene: TRBV12-3/TRBV12-4
CDR3aa: ASRWTGKPNTEAF

j_gene: TRBJ2-3
v_gene: TRBV4-2
CDR3aa: ASSQEEAGLDTQY

j_gene: TRBJ2-3
v_gene: TRBV6-6
CDR3aa: ASRRVGTSTGGGTDTQY

j_gene: TRBJ2-3
v_gene: TRBV27
CDR3aa: ASSSPLAGGTDTQY

j_gene: TRBJ1-4
v_gene: TRBV6-5
CDR3aa: ASSLGTILQTNEKLF

j_gene: TRBJ1-2
v_gene: TRBV6-6
CDR3aa: ASSYVDRGTYGYT

j_gene: TRBJ2-2
v_gene: TRBV6-1
CDR3aa: ASRGLAGEHTGELF

j_gene: TRBJ2-1
v_gene: TRBV2
CDR3aa: ASSEFVDNEQF

j_gene: TRBJ2-1
v_gene: TRBV4-1
CDR3aa: ASSRGLADNEQF

j_gene: TRBJ1-1
v_gene: TRBV4-3
CDR3aa: ASSQGGKVDSAF

j_gene: TRBJ2-2
v_gene: TRBV18
CDR3aa: AMYGNTGELF

j_gene: TRBJ1-4
v_gene: TRBV4-1
CDR3aa: ASSQEGPTDLF

j_gene: TRBJ1-5
v_gene: TRBV18
CDR3aa: ASSPLKGGQPQH

j_gene: TRBJ2-2
v_gene: TRBV7-6
CDR3aa: APDGQGQPGELF

j_gene: TRBJ2-1
v_gene: TRBV7-9
CDR3aa: ASRLGQFNEQF